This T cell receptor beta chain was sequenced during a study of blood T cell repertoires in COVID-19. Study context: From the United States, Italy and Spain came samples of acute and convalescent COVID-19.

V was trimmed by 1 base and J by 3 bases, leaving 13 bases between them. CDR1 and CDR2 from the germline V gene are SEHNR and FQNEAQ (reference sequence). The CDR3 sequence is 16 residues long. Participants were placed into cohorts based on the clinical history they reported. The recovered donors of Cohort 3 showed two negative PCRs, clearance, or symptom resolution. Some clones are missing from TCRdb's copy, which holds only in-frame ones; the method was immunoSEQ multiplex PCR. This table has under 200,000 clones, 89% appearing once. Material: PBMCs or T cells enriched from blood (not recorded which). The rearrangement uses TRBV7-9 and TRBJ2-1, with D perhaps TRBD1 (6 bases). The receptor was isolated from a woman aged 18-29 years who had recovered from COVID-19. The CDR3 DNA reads TGTGCCAGCAGCTTAGGGCAGGGGTCGAACTACAATGAGCAGTTCTTC. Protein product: CASSLGQGSNYNEQFF.